What follows are 5 T cell receptor beta chains derived from one specimen sequenced in a study of blood T cell repertoires in COVID-19. TCRdb's table, derived via immunoSEQ multiplex PCR, lists solely in-frame clones and lacks some. The sample lists about 240,000 clones, 80% to 90% occurring once. Sequencing was performed on PBMCs or T cells enriched from blood (not recorded which). These receptors originate from a woman between 40 and 50 years old who had been exposed to COVID-19.

This chain connects TRBV2 to TRBJ2-3; 11 bases match TRBD1. The length of the CDR3 is 15 residues. Germline CDR1 is SNHLY and CDR2 is FYNNEI. J was trimmed by 6 bases and V by 5 bases; bases with no gene match: 7. The CDR3 DNA is TGTGCCAGCAGTCCGGACAGGGGGCGCCTGGATACGCAGTATTTT. This translates into CASSPDRGRLDTQYF.

The rearrangement uses TRBV7-9 and TRBJ2-3, with D possibly TRBD1 on 5 matching bases. Trimming removed 4 bases from V and 9 bases from J, with 11 bases in between. This CDR3 is 12 amino acids long. Germline V gene data show CDR1 as SEHNR and CDR2 as FQNEAQ (reference sequence). CDR3 coding DNA: TGTGCCAGCAGCTACGGGCAGGGAACGCAGTATTTT. It is translated as CASSYGQGTQYF.

The CDR3 reads CASNPERGGYEQYF. DNA of the CDR3: TGCGCCAGCAACCCCGAGAGGGGAGGTTACGAGCAGTACTTC. The V call is TRBV5-1, the J call TRBJ2-7; TRBD2 might be the D (6 bases). V lost 6 bases, J lost 4 bases, and 17 bases lay in between. CDR3 length: 14 amino acids. In germline, CDR1 is SGHRS, CDR2 YFSETQ.

A few counts support this clone. The V call is TRBV27, the J call TRBJ1-2; a possible D gene is TRBD1 (5 bases). The CDR3 consists of 14 residues. V lost 3 bases, J lost 11 bases, and 19 bases lay in between. Germline values: CDR1 MNHEY, CDR2 SMNVEV (reference sequence). This CDR3 is CASSLAGTPTLYTF. The CDR3 coding sequence is TGTGCCAGCAGTTTGGCCGGGACTCCGACATTGTACACCTTC.

Written as DNA, the CDR3 is TGTGCCAGTGGTGACAGGGGGGATCAGCCCCAGCATTTT. Its translation is CASGDRGDQPQHF. This chain joins TRBV19 and TRBJ1-5, with 9 bases matching TRBD1. The CDR3 is 13 amino acids. CDR1 is LNHDA, CDR2 SQIVND, per germline (reference sequence). V was clipped by 8 bases and J by 5 bases; unmatched bases: 4.